This TCR beta chain is from a study of shared clonotypes between healthy human individuals. Study overall: Every donor yielded three CD4 naive, three CD4 memory, two CD8 naive and one CD8 memory plate. Study results and caveats: Researchers sampled only blood; tissue repertoires likely differ.

As to this clone: The antigen is undetermined.

Selected positively for CCR7 and CD45RO-negative, naive CD8 cells excluded terminally differentiated effector memory CD45RA+ cells. This CDR3 spans 13 amino acids. Trimming took 10 bases from V and 8 from J, leaving 20 bases between them. Per the germline V gene, CDR1 is MNHEY and CDR2 is SMNVEV (reference sequence). Deep was the level used in running the assay. Original methodology: There were no quality scores in the junction-only immunoSEQ sequences, so filtering differed. Clones were sequenced by immunoSEQ multiplex PCR, and TCRdb holds only the in-frame ones, with some missing. That table is the source of V, J and clone size, and D and trimming were worked out from the DNA. This table has roughly 2 million clones, just under 95% appearing once.

The sequenced sample was naive CD8+ T cells sorted from blood. The V and J genes are TRBV27 and TRBJ1-2; D is unresolved. The TCR comes from a man aged 18 to 30 in good health. In DNA, the CDR3 is TGTGCCATCGGGGAGCGGAACTCTGGGGGCTACACCTTC. The encoded protein is CAIGERNSGGYTF.